In its sample, the clone carrying this T cell receptor beta chain was seen once. Its specificity is not known. The TCR beta libraries used 2 to 2.5 micrograms of genomic DNA that came from cryopreserved PBMCs. This record comes from a study of cytotoxic CD8 clonotypes in ibrutinib-treated CLL. Per the germline V gene, CDR1 is MNHNS and CDR2 is SASEGT. V lost 6 bases, J lost 10 bases, and 16 bases lay in between. The CDR3 extends over 13 amino acids. Study-wide results and caveats: Baseline values of clonality outstripped age-matched healthy donors and followed circulating CD8+ T-cell counts. Samples were collected at differing times from sustained-remission and progressing patients. At ibrutinib response, clonality increased, and at progression it declined back toward baseline.

Here immunoSEQ multiplex PCR was the method, and the copy in TCRdb shows in-frame clones only, minus some. The sample has about 92,000 clones, approximately 71% seen once. The sequence derives from a human donor with chronic lymphocytic leukemia. This chain uses TRBV6-1 with TRBJ2-1; unclear D gene. The sample consisted of PBMCs, taken after 24 months of ibrutinib treatment. DNA of the CDR3: TGTGCCAGCAGGGAATTCACGATTCTCGAGCAGTTCTTC. It codes for CASREFTILEQFF.